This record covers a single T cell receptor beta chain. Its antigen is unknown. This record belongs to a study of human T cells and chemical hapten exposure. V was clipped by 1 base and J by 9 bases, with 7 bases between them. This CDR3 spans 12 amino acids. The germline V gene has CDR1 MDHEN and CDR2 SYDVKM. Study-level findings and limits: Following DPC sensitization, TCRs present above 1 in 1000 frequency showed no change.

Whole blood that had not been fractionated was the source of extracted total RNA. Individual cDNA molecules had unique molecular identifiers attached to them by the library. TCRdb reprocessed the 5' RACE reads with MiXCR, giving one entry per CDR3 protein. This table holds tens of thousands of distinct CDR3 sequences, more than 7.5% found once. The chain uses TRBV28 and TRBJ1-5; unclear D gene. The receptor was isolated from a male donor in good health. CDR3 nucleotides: TGTGCCAGCAGTTTATATCCGGGGCCCCAGCATTTT. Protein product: CASSLYPGPQHF.